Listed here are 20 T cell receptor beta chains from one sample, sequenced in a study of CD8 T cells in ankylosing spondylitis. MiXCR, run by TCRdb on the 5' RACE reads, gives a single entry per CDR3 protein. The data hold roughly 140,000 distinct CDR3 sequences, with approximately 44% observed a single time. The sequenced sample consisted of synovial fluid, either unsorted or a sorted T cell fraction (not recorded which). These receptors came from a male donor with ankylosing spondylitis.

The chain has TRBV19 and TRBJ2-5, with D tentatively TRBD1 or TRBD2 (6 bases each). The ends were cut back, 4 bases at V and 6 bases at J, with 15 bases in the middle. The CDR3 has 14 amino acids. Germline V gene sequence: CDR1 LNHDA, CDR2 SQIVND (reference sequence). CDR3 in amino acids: CASSNGGRLQTQYF. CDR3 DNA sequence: TGTGCCAGTAGTAATGGGGGGCGCCTTCAGACCCAGTACTTC.

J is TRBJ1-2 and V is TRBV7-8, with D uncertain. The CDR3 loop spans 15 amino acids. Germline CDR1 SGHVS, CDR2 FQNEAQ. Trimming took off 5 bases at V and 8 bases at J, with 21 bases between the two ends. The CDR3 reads CASSPRRTAHWGYTF. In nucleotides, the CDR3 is TGTGCCAGCAGCCCACGGAGGACGGCCCATTGGGGCTACACCTTC.

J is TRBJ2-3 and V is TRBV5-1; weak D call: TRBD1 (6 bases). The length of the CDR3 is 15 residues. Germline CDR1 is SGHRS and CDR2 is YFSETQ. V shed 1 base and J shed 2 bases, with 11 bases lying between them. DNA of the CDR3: TGCGCCAGCAGCTTGTACAGGGCCACCACAGATACGCAGTATTTT. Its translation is CASSLYRATTDTQYF.

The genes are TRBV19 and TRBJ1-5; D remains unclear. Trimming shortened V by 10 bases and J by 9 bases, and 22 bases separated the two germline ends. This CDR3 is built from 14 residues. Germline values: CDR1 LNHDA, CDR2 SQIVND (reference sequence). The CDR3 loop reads CATLLTPGDRPQHF. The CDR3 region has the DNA TGTGCCACCCTGCTGACCCCCGGGGATCGGCCCCAGCATTTT.

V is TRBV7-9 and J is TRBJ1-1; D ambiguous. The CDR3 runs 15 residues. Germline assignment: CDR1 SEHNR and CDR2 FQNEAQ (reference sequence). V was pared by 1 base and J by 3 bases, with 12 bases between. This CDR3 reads CASSLVGPRDTEAFF. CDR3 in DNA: TGTGCCAGCAGCTTAGTGGGCCCCCGGGACACTGAAGCTTTCTTT.

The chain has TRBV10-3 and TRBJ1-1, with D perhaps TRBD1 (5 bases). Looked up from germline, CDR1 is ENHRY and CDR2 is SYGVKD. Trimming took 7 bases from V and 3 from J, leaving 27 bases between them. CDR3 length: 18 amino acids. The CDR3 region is CAITQFEGKGGGYTEAFF. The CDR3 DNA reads TGTGCCATCACACAGTTTGAGGGGAAGGGAGGAGGGTACACTGAAGCTTTCTTT.

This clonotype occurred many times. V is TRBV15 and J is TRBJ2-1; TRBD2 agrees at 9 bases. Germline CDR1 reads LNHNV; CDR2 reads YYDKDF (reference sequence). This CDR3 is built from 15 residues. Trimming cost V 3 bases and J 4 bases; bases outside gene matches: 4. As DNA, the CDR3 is TGTGCCACCAGCAGCGGGGCGGGGGGGTACAATGAGCAGTTCTTC. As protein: CATSSGAGGYNEQFF. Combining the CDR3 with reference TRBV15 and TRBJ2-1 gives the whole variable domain DAMVIQNPRYQVTQFGKPVTLSCSQTLNHNVMYWYQQKSSQAPKLLFHYYDKDFNNEADTPDNFQSRRPNTSFCFLDIRSPGLGDTAMYLCATSSGAGGYNEQFFGPGTRLTVL.

The CDR3 DNA sequence: TGCGCCAGCAGCCAAGATCCCGACAGGGTGAACACTGAAGCTTTCTTT. Translation: CASSQDPDRVNTEAFF. The chain joins TRBV4-3 to TRBJ1-1, with 7 bases fitting TRBD1. This CDR3 has 16 amino acids. V lost 0 bases, J lost 0 bases, and 4 bases stayed unmatched. Germline values: CDR1 LGHNA, CDR2 YSLEER.

In nucleotides, the CDR3 is TGCAGCGCTCCGAGGGAGTGGCCGGGGGATTATGGCTACACCTTC. Its protein product is CSAPREWPGDYGYTF. This chain joins TRBV20-1 and TRBJ1-2; D is perhaps TRBD1 (5 bases). Per germline, CDR1 DFQATT and CDR2 SNEGSKA (reference sequence). CDR3 size: 15 residues.

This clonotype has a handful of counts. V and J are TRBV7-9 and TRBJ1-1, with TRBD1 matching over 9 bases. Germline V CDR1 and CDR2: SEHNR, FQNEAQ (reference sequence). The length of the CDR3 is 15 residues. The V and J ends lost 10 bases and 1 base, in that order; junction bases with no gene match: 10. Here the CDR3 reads CATHGPDRGNTEAFF. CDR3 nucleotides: TGTGCCACCCACGGGCCGGACAGGGGGAACACTGAAGCTTTCTTT.

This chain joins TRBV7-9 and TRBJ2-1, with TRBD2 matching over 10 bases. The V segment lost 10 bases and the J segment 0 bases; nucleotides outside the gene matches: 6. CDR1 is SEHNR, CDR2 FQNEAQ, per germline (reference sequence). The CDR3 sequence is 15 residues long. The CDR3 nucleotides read TGTGCCACGAGGTTAGCGGGAGGCTCCTACAATGAGCAGTTCTTC. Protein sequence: CATRLAGGSYNEQFF.

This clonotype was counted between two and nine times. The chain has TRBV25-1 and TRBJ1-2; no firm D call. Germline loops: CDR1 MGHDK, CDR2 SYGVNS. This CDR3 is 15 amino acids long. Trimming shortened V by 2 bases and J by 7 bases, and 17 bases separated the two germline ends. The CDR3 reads CASSETGVDLSGYTF. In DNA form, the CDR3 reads TGTGCCAGCAGTGAAACGGGAGTCGACCTTTCTGGCTACACCTTC.

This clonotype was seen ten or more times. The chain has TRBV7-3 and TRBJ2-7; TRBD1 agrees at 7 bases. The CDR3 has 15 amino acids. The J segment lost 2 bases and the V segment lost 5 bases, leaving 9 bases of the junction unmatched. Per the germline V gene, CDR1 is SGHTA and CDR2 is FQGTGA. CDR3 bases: TGTGCCAGCAGCCCGCTCGTAACAGGGGCCTACGAGCAGTACTTC. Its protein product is CASSPLVTGAYEQYF.

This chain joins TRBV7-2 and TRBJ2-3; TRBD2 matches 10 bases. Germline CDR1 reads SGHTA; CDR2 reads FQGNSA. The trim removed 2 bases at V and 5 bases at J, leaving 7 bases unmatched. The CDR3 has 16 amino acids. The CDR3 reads CASSLRLAGVVDTQYF. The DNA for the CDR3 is TGTGCCAGCAGCTTACGCCTAGCGGGAGTTGTAGATACGCAGTATTTT.

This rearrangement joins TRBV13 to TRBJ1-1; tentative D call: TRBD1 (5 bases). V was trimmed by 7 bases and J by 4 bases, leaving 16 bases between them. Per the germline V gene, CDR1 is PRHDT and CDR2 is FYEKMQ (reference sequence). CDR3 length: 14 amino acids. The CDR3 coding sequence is TGTGCCAGCACCCTACCCCCGGGGGGCACTGAAGCTTTCTTT. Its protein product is CASTLPPGGTEAFF.

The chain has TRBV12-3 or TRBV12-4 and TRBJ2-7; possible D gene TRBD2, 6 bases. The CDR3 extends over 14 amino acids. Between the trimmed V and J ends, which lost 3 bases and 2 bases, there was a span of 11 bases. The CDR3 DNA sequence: TGTGCCAGCAGTTTGTGGAGGGAGCCCTACGAGCAGTACTTC. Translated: CASSLWREPYEQYF.

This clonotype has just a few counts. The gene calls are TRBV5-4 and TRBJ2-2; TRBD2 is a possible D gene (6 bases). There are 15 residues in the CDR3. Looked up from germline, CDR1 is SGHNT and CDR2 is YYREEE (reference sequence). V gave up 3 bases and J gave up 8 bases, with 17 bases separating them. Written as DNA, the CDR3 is TGTGCCAGCAGCTCTCTTTCCGGGAGTTCTGGGGAGCTGTTTTTT. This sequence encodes CASSSLSGSSGELFF.

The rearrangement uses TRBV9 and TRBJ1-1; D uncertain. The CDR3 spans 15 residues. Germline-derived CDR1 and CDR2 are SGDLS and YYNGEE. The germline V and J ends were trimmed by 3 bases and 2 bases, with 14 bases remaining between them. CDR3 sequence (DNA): TGTGCCAGCAGCGCTACTCCGACGGTTAACACTGAAGCTTTCTTT. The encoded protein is CASSATPTVNTEAFF.

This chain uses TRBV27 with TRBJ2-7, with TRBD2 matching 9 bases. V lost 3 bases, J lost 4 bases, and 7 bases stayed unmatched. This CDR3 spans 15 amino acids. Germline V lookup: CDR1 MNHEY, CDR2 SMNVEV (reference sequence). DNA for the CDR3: TGTGCCAGCAGTTTTCGGCTAGCGGGATGGTACGAGCAGTACTTC. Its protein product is CASSFRLAGWYEQYF.

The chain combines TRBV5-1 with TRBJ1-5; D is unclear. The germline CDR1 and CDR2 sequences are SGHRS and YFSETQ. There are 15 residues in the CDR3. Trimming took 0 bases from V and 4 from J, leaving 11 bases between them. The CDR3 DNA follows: TGCGCCAGCAGCTTGGAAGGGTTATGGAATCAGCCCCAGCATTTT. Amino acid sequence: CASSLEGLWNQPQHF.